Presented here are 24 T cell receptor beta chains from one specimen sequenced in a study of shared clonotypes between healthy human individuals. Clones were read by immunoSEQ multiplex PCR, and TCRdb kept only the in-frame ones, dropping some. In the table there are millions of clones, 85% to 95% of which are singletons. The sample was naive CD4+ T cells sorted from blood. Sample subset: CD45RA+ positively selected. The receptors here all came from a man between 18 and 29 years old in good health.

This chain uses TRBV28 with TRBJ2-5; perhaps TRBD1 as D (6 bases). The ends were cut back, 8 bases at V and 0 bases at J, with 16 bases in the middle. The CDR3 consists of 15 residues. Germline V gene data show CDR1 as MDHEN and CDR2 as SYDVKM. CDR3 region: CASSPIDRYQETQYF. The DNA of the CDR3 is TGTGCCAGCTCCCCAATTGACAGGTACCAAGAGACCCAGTACTTC.

This chain's CDR3 is CASSGGLAGGPGYEQYF. The CDR3 nucleotides are TGTGCCAGCAGCGGGGGACTAGCGGGAGGGCCGGGGTACGAGCAGTACTTC. V usage is TRBV9 and J usage is TRBJ2-7, with 16 bases identical to TRBD2. There are 17 residues in the CDR3. Losses at the gene ends were 3 bases for V and 4 bases for J; bases not matched to a gene: 7. Germline CDR1 is SGDLS and CDR2 is YYNGEE. Full variable domain (remainder filled in from reference TRBV9 and TRBJ2-7): DSGVTQTPKHLITATGQRVTLRCSPRSGDLSVYWYQQSLDQGLQFLIQYYNGEERAKGNILERFSAQQFPDLHSELNLSSLELGDSALYFCASSGGLAGGPGYEQYFGPGTRLTVT.

The chain links TRBV5-4 to TRBJ2-3; D possibly uses TRBD1 or TRBD2 (5 bases each). CDR1 is SGHNT and CDR2 is YYREEE in the germline V gene (reference sequence). V lost 0 bases and J lost 0, with 8 bases in between. The CDR3 is made up of 15 amino acids. This CDR3 reads CASSLGGFSTDTQYF. The CDR3 DNA reads TGTGCCAGCAGCTTGGGGGGGTTTAGCACAGATACGCAGTATTTT.

This rearrangement joins TRBV28 to TRBJ2-7; TRBD1 aligns across 7 bases. The J segment lost 4 bases and the V segment lost 6 bases, leaving 6 bases of the junction unmatched. The germline V gene encodes CDR1 MDHEN and CDR2 SYDVKM. The CDR3 consists of 13 residues. The chain's CDR3 is CASRGGGLYEQYF. The CDR3 DNA sequence: TGTGCCAGCAGAGGGGGCGGTTTGTACGAGCAGTACTTC.

The rearrangement joins TRBV30 to TRBJ2-7; 7 bases are shared with TRBD2. V dropped 2 bases and J dropped 4; count of bases not matched to a gene: 11. This CDR3 is built from 15 residues. Germline values: CDR1 GTSNPN, CDR2 SVGIG (reference sequence). CDR3 residues: CAWSTRLAKKYEQYF. The DNA for the CDR3 is TGTGCCTGGAGTACTCGACTAGCCAAAAAATACGAGCAGTACTTC.

CDR3 DNA sequence: TGTGCCTGGAGTGCCCCGGGGTATATCACAGATACGCAGTATTTT. Protein sequence: CAWSAPGYITDTQYF. The chain recombines TRBV30 with TRBJ2-3; a weak D match, TRBD2 (5 bases). The CDR3 contains 15 residues. CDR1 and CDR2 from the germline V gene are GTSNPN and SVGIG (reference sequence). V was shortened by 1 base and J by 2 bases, with 13 bases between the two germline ends.

The gene calls are TRBV5-4 and TRBJ1-6, with TRBD1 matching over 7 bases. V lost 5 bases, J lost 10 bases, and 6 bases stayed unmatched. The CDR3 runs to 13 residues. Germline V gives CDR1 SGHNT, CDR2 YYREEE (reference sequence). As DNA, the CDR3 is TGTGCCAGCAGTTACGACAGGGACTCACCCCTCCACTTT. Its protein is CASSYDRDSPLHF.

The V and J genes are TRBV2 and TRBJ2-2, with a possible D match to TRBD2 (6 bases). From germline, CDR1 is SNHLY and CDR2 FYNNEI. V was shortened by 7 bases and J by 0 bases, with 9 bases between the two germline ends. CDR3 length equals 14 residues. DNA for the CDR3: TGTGCCAGCACAACTAGCACGAACACCGGGGAGCTGTTTTTT. Residues: CASTTSTNTGELFF.

The rearrangement uses TRBV11-2 and TRBJ2-5, with TRBD2 as a possible D gene (6 bases). Germline values: CDR1 SGHAT, CDR2 FQNNGV. There are 16 residues in the CDR3. V lost 6 bases to trimming and J lost 6 bases, with 23 bases between them. CDR3 residues: CASRRGVGEVMKTQYF. CDR3 bases: TGTGCCAGCAGACGTGGGGTAGGGGAGGTGATGAAGACCCAGTACTTC. The whole variable domain, filled in from reference TRBV11-2 and TRBJ2-5, reads EAGVAQSPRYKIIEKRQSVAFWCNPISGHATLYWYQQILGQGPKLLIQFQNNGVVDDSQLPKDRFSAERLKGVDSTLKIQPAKLEDSAVYLCASRRGVGEVMKTQYFGPGTRLLVL.

Only one count was recorded for this clone. CDR3 sequence: CASRESGTGELFF. The DNA of the CDR3 is TGTGCCAGCAGGGAATCCGGGACCGGGGAGCTGTTTTTT. The rearrangement joins TRBV2 to TRBJ2-2; D ambiguous. The ends were cut back, 6 bases at V and 5 bases at J, with 10 bases in the middle. Germline loops: CDR1 SNHLY, CDR2 FYNNEI. The CDR3 loop spans 13 amino acids.

The V call is TRBV28, the J call TRBJ2-7, with a possible D match to TRBD1 (6 bases). Between the trimmed V and J ends, which lost 7 bases and 6 bases, there was a span of 19 bases. The length of the CDR3 is 14 residues. Germline-derived CDR1 and CDR2 are MDHEN and SYDVKM. CDR3 sequence (DNA): TGTGCCAGCACCGTCCAGGGGCAAAATGGCGAGCAGTACTTC. It encodes CASTVQGQNGEQYF.

The chain recombines TRBV4-1 with TRBJ1-1; D is uncertain. The V gene lost 0 bases and the J gene lost 1 base, with 15 bases spanning the gap. Per germline, CDR1 MGHRA and CDR2 YSYEKL. The CDR3 loop spans 17 amino acids. CDR3 sequence: CASSQDLGTHSNTEAFF. CDR3 DNA sequence: TGCGCCAGCAGCCAAGATCTCGGCACCCACTCGAACACTGAAGCTTTCTTT.

This clone was found once. The sample carries other DNA sequences with the same CDR3. This sequence joins TRBV7-2 and TRBJ2-1; D may be TRBD2 (5 bases). The CDR3 runs 15 residues. The V gene's germline CDR1 is SGHTA and CDR2 FQGNSA. Trimming removed 3 bases from V and 1 base from J, with 10 bases in between. Here the CDR3 reads CASSFGGSSYNEQFF. DNA of the CDR3: TGTGCCAGCAGCTTCGGCGGGTCTTCCTACAATGAGCAGTTCTTC.

The rearrangement links TRBV6-1 to TRBJ1-5; weak D call: TRBD1 (5 bases). The CDR3 spans 15 residues. V was trimmed by 5 bases and J by 1 base, leaving 12 bases between them. Per germline, CDR1 MNHNS and CDR2 SASEGT. The CDR3, as DNA: TGTGCCAGCAGTCAAGACAGACTCAGCAATCAGCCCCAGCATTTT. It translates to CASSQDRLSNQPQHF.

The genes are TRBV9 and TRBJ2-7; D is possibly TRBD1 (6 bases). The CDR3 runs to 14 residues. Per the germline V gene, CDR1 is SGDLS and CDR2 is YYNGEE. V was trimmed by 4 bases and J by 0 bases, leaving 11 bases between them. The CDR3 DNA reads as TGTGCCAGCAGCATTACGGACAGCTCCTACGAGCAGTACTTC. It encodes CASSITDSSYEQYF.

The chain links TRBV6-1 to TRBJ1-5; no firm D call. The germline V and J ends were trimmed by 4 bases and 5 bases, with 6 bases remaining between them. The CDR3 extends over 12 amino acids. From germline, CDR1 is MNHNS and CDR2 SASEGT. CDR3 protein: CASSVGDQPQHF. CDR3 sequence (DNA): TGTGCCAGCAGTGTAGGAGATCAGCCCCAGCATTTT.

V and J are TRBV28 and TRBJ1-2; TRBD1 matches 7 bases. The J segment lost 7 bases and the V segment lost 5 bases, leaving 7 bases of the junction unmatched. Germline lookup yields CDR1 MDHEN and CDR2 SYDVKM. This CDR3 has 13 amino acids. The CDR3: CASSKQGFGGYTF. CDR3 sequence (DNA): TGTGCCAGCAGTAAACAGGGGTTTGGTGGCTACACCTTC.

The chain recombines TRBV25-1 with TRBJ2-7, with 12 bases aligning to TRBD2. This CDR3 is 12 amino acids long. J gave up 9 bases and V 4 bases, and 1 base lay outside the gene matches. The germline gives CDR1 MGHDK, CDR2 SYGVNS. CDR3 loop: CASSVTSGRQYF. The CDR3, as DNA: TGTGCCAGCAGTGTGACTAGCGGGAGGCAGTACTTC.

This chain joins TRBV27 and TRBJ2-5; TRBD2 aligns across 8 bases. CDR3 length: 16 residues. The V and J ends lost 6 bases and 4 bases, in that order; junction bases with no gene match: 13. The V gene's germline CDR1 is MNHEY and CDR2 SMNVEV (reference sequence). The CDR3 nucleotides are TGTGCCAGCAGCCGATCCCTAGCGGGTAGCTCAGAGACCCAGTACTTC. Amino acids: CASSRSLAGSSETQYF.

The chain combines TRBV30 with TRBJ1-2; 8 bases line up with TRBD1. This CDR3 is 14 amino acids long. CDR1 is GTSNPN and CDR2 is SVGIG in the germline V gene (reference sequence). J was trimmed by 4 bases and V by 2 bases; bases with no gene match: 6. The CDR3 region is CAWSPNRGSYGYTF. CDR3 bases: TGTGCCTGGAGTCCGAACAGGGGGAGCTATGGCTACACCTTC.

To note about this clone: Other DNA sequences in this specimen translate into the identical CDR3. The gene calls are TRBV9 and TRBJ1-3, with D uncertain. V was clipped by 4 bases and J by 0 bases, with 2 bases between them. The germline CDR1 and CDR2 sequences are SGDLS and YYNGEE. CDR3 length: 12 amino acids. This CDR3 is CASSPSGNTIYF. DNA of the CDR3: TGTGCCAGCAGCCCCTCTGGAAACACCATATATTTT.

The CDR3: CAIKVKGEAEAFF. DNA of the CDR3: TGTGCCATCAAGGTCAAGGGCGAGGCTGAAGCTTTCTTT. The chain employs TRBV10-3 and TRBJ1-1; D unresolved. CDR1 is ENHRY and CDR2 is SYGVKD in the germline V gene. This CDR3 has 13 residues. V was cut by 7 bases and J by 6 bases, with 15 bases left in between.

The chain carries TRBV9 and TRBJ2-7; 8 bases match TRBD1. The CDR3 runs 15 residues. Germline CDR1 reads SGDLS; CDR2 reads YYNGEE. V gave up 5 bases and J gave up 3 bases; unmatched junction bases: 10. The CDR3 sequence: CASSRQGIGLYEQYF. The DNA for the CDR3 is TGTGCCAGCAGTCGACAGGGGATTGGTCTCTACGAGCAGTACTTC.

The chain uses TRBV6-5 and TRBJ2-7, with 7 bases matching TRBD1. The CDR3 sequence is 15 residues long. CDR1 and CDR2 from the germline V gene are MNHEY and SVGAGI. The junction had 8 bases not matched to a gene; V was cut back by 6 bases and J by 0 bases. For the CDR3, the DNA is TGTGCCAGCAGCTACGGTACAGGGGTCTCCTACGAGCAGTACTTC. This codes for CASSYGTGVSYEQYF.